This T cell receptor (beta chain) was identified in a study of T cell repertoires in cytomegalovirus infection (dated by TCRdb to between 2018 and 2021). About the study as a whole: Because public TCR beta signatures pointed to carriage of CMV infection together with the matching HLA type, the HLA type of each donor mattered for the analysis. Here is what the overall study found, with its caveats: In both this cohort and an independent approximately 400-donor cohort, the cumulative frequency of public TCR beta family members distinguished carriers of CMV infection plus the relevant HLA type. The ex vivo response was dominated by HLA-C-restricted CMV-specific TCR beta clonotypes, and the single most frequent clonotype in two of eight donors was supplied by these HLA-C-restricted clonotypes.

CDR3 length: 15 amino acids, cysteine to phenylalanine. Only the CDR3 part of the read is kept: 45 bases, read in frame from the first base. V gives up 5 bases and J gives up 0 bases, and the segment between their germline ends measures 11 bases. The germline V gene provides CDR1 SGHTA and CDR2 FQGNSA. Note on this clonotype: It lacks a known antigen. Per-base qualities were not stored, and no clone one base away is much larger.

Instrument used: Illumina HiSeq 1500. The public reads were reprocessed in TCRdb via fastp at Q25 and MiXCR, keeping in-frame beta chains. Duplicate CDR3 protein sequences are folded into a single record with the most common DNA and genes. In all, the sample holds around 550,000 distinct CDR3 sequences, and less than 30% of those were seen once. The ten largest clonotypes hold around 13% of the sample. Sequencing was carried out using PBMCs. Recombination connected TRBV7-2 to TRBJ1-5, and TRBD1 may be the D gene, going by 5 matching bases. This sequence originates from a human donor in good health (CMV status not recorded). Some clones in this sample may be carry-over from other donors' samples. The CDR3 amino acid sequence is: CASSPTVYSNQPQHF. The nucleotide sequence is TGTGCCAGCAGCCCGACAGTATATAGCAATCAGCCCCAGCATTTT.